This record concerns one T cell receptor (beta chain) sequence. The antigen is unknown. J was trimmed by 6 bases and V by 5 bases; bases with no gene match: 11. The CDR3 covers 15 residues. As the template, RNA transcripts were used to amplify TCR beta CDR3 regions. HTBI primers were employed in first-round RT-PCR, then a second-round multiplex PCR followed. Using its own MiXCR run on the multiplex PCR reads, TCRdb lists one record per CDR3 protein. Seen here are more than 150,000 distinct CDR3 sequences, about 40% observed once, and the top ten hold roughly 5.8%. This specimen belongs to a study of Graves' ophthalmopathy and Graves' hyperthyroidism. The study, taken as a whole, reports: Blood also carried most expanded thyroid clonotypes exceeding 0.001 frequency. Ophthalmopathy progression prediction by the model yielded a sensitivity of 60% to 71% and a specificity of just over 72%. Discriminating ophthalmopathy from stable hyperthyroidism, a 13-signature model attained a sensitivity of approximately 85% and a specificity of about 83%.

Sequencing was performed on peripheral blood. The J gene is TRBJ2-7, the V gene TRBV12-3 or TRBV12-4, with TRBD1 identical over 9 bases. The receptor comes from a middle-aged woman with Graves' ophthalmopathy. DNA for the CDR3: TGTGCCAGCAGTATGACCGGGACAGGGCCCTCCGAGCAGTACTTC. Encoded protein: CASSMTGTGPSEQYF.